This T cell receptor (beta chain) was obtained from a study of blood T cells in healthy people across ages. Study results and limitations: Strongly correlated with naive T cell percentage was TCR beta diversity.

With regard to this clonotype: Its target is not known.

Germline V gene sequence: CDR1 MNHEY, CDR2 SVGEGT. The CDR3 covers 18 residues. Alongside a J-beta primer mix, a sample-barcoded 5' primer served in a second PCR lasting roughly 6 to 12 cycles. Via MiXCR, TCRdb re-called the 5' RACE reads, giving one row per CDR3 protein. The sample records fewer than 1,000,000 distinct CDR3 sequences, under 45% being singletons. This rearrangement joins TRBV6-2 or TRBV6-3 to TRBJ2-1; 9 nucleotides align to TRBD1. The J call is in doubt because the DNA end fits TRBJ2-7 better. Specimen: blood. This TCR derives from a man in his sixties in good health. CDR3 nucleotide sequence: TGTGCCAGCAGTTACTCGACTACCGGGACAGGGAAGTTGGATGAGCAGTACTTC. As protein: CASSYSTTGTGKLDEQYF.